This T cell receptor (beta chain) comes out of a study of response to subunit inactivated influenza vaccine. The CDR3 contains 14 residues. Germline values: CDR1 LGHDT, CDR2 YNNKEL (reference sequence). Trimming removed 1 base from V and 2 bases from J, with 7 bases in between. From the RT-PCR reads, TCRdb called clonotypes with MiXCR, one entry per CDR3 protein. The table has 530,000 or so distinct CDR3 sequences, over 9.5% seen once; the top ten hold approximately 10%. The origin of this receptor is a man aged 45-65 years who received an inactivated influenza vaccine. This specimen consisted of PBMCs from blood, obtained on the day of vaccination. The chain has TRBV3-1 and TRBJ2-3; no definite D call. This CDR3 reads CASSQAWDTDTQYF. The CDR3 bases are TGTGCCAGCAGCCAAGCATGGGACACAGATACGCAGTATTTT.